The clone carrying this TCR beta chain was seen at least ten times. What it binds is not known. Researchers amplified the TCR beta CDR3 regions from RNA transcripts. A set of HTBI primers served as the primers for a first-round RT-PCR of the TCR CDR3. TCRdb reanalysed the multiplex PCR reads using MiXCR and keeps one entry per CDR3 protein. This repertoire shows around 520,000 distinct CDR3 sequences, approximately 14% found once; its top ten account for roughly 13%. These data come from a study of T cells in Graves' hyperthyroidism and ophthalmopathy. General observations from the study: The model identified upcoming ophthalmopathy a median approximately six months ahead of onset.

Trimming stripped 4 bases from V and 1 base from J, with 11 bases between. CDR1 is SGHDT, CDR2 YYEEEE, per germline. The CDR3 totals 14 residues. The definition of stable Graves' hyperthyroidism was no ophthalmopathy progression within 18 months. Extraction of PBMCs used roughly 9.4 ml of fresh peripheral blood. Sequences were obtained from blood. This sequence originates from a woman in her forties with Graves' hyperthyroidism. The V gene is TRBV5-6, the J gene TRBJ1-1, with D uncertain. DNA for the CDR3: TGTGCCAGCAGCCGCTCGTGGGAGAACACTGAAGCTTTCTTT. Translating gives CASSRSWENTEAFF.